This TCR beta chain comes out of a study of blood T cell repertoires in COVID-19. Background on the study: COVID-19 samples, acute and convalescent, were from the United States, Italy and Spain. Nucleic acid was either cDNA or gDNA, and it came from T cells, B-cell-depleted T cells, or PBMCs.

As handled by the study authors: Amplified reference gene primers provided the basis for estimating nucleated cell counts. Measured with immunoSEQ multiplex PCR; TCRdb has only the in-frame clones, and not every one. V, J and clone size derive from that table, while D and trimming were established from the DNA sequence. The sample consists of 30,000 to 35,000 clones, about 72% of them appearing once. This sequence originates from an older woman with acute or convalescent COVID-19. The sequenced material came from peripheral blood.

CDR3 sequence reads: CASSLAVGVQGGEAFF. The CDR3 nucleotides read TGTGCCAGCAGCTTAGCGGTTGGAGTACAGGGTGGTGAAGCTTTCTTT. This chain joins TRBV7-9 and TRBJ1-1; weak D call: TRBD1 (6 bases). The ends were cut back, 0 bases at V and 7 bases at J, with 18 bases in the middle. The germline CDR1 and CDR2 sequences are SEHNR and FQNEAQ (reference sequence). This CDR3 is 16 amino acids long. Using reference TRBV7-9 and TRBJ1-1 for the parts outside the CDR3, the full variable domain is DTGVSQNPRHKITKRGQNVTFRCDPISEHNRLYWYRQTLGQGPEFLTYFQNEAQLEKSRLLSDRFSAERPKGSFSTLEIQRTEQGDSAMYLCASSLAVGVQGGEAFFGQGTRLTVV.